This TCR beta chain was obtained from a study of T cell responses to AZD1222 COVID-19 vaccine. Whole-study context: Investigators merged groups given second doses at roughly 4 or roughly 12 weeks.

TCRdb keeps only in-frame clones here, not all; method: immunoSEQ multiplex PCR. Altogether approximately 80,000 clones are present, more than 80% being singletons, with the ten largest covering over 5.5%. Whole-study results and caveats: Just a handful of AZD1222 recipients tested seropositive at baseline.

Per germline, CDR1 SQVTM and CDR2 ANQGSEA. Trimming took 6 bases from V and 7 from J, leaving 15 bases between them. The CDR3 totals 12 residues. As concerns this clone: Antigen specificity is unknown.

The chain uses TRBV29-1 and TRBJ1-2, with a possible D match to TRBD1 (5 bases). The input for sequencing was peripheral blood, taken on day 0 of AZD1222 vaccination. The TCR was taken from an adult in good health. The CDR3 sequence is CSVGNWGSGYTF. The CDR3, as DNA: TGCAGCGTCGGAAATTGGGGGAGTGGCTACACCTTC.